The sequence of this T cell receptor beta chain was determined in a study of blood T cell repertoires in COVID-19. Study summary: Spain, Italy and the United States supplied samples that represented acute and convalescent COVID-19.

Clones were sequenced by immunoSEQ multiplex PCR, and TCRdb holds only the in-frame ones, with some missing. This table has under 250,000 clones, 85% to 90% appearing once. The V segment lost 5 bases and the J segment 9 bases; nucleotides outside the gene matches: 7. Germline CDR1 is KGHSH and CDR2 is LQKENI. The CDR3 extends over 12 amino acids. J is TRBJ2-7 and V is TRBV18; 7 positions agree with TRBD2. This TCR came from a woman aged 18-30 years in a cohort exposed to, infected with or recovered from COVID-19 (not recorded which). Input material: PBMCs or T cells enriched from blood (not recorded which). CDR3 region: CASSSAGEVQYF. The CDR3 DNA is TGTGCCAGCTCATCTGCGGGGGAAGTGCAGTACTTC.